The rows below give T cell receptor beta chains drawn from one sample of a study of T cells in Graves' hyperthyroidism and ophthalmopathy. TCRdb ran MiXCR on the multiplex PCR reads and lists one entry per CDR3 protein. The sample lists about 210,000 distinct CDR3 sequences; 15% to 20% were seen once. Sequencing used blood. All receptors come from a man between 50 and 59 years old with Graves' hyperthyroidism. CDR3s include the opening cysteine and the closing phenylalanine or tryptophan. A D gene is named only where the DNA matches it firmly. Clone sizes are given selectively: once, few, many, or a class where the clone is expanded.

many | TRBJ2-7 | TRBD1 | TRBV27 | CASSEGQVGYEQYF | TGTGCCAGCAGTGAGGGACAGGTGGGCTACGAGCAGTACTTC
. | TRBJ2-7 | . | TRBV15 | CATSRDLGEALGEQYF | TGTGCCACCAGCAGAGATTTGGGAGAGGCGCTTGGCGAGCAGTACTTC
. | TRBJ2-3 | TRBD2 | TRBV6-1 | CASSSGGRADTQYF | TGTGCCAGCAGTTCGGGGGGGCGGGCAGATACGCAGTATTTT
many | TRBJ2-7 | . | TRBV20-1 | CSARGRSGSSYEQYF | TGCAGTGCTAGAGGACGCAGCGGTTCCTCCTACGAGCAGTACTTC
few | TRBJ2-3 | . | TRBV24-1 | CATSDQGRGPDTQYF | TGTGCCACCAGTGATCAGGGGCGAGGACCAGATACGCAGTATTTT
. | TRBJ1-5 | . | TRBV28 | CASSLLSGHHQPQHF | TGTGCCAGCAGTTTATTGTCCGGACATCATCAGCCCCAGCATTTT
. | TRBJ2-4 | . | TRBV6-2/TRBV6-3 | CASSKRNIQYF | TGTGCCAGCAGTAAACGAAACATTCAGTACTTC
many | TRBJ2-7 | TRBD2 | TRBV6-1 | CASNPGLAGGMQYF | TGTGCCAGTAACCCTGGACTAGCGGGAGGAATGCAGTACTTC
many | TRBJ2-1 | TRBD2 | TRBV20-1 | CSARIAAGVHNEQFF | TGCAGTGCTAGAATCGCGGCGGGAGTTCATAATGAGCAGTTCTTC
many | TRBJ1-2 | . | TRBV5-6 | CASSLVRGNGYTF | TGTGCCAGCAGCTTGGTCAGAGGGAATGGCTACACCTTC
. | TRBJ1-4 | . | TRBV28 | CASSKFNEKLFF | TGTGCCAGCAGTAAGTTCAATGAAAAACTGTTTTTT
. | TRBJ1-2 | . | TRBV6-1 | CASSRTENYGYTF | TGTGCCAGCAGCCGAACAGAAAACTATGGCTACACCTTC
many | TRBJ2-7 | TRBD2 | TRBV6-1 | CASRPAPGLAASYEQYF | TGTGCCAGCAGACCTGCCCCGGGACTAGCGGCTTCCTACGAGCAGTACTTC
few | TRBJ1-1 | . | TRBV2 | CASSEARVTEAFF | TGTGCCAGCAGTGAAGCAAGGGTCACTGAAGCTTTCTTT
many | TRBJ1-4 | . | TRBV18 | CASSPPSQGSEKLFF | TGTGCCAGCTCACCACCGTCGCAGGGGAGTGAAAAACTGTTTTTT
many | TRBJ2-5 | . | TRBV29-1 | CSVDLAASQETQYF | TGCAGCGTTGACCTGGCGGCTTCCCAAGAGACCCAGTACTTC
many | TRBJ1-4 | . | TRBV12-3/TRBV12-4 | CASSLSEGREKLFF | TGTGCCAGCAGTTTATCTGAGGGGAGGGAAAAACTGTTTTTT
many | TRBJ2-5 | . | TRBV30 | CAWIHSGFRETQYF | TGTGCCTGGATACACTCAGGGTTTCGAGAGACCCAGTACTTC
few | TRBJ2-2 | . | TRBV20-1 | CSADPGRTNTGELFF | TGCAGTGCGGATCCGGGACGGACGAACACCGGGGAGCTGTTTTTT
few | TRBJ2-1 | . | TRBV5-1 | CASSLGIAQGGNEQFF | TGCGCCAGCAGCTTGGGTATTGCGCAAGGGGGCAATGAGCAGTTCTTC
. | TRBJ2-1 | . | TRBV7-3 | CASSRGSRANEQFF | TGTGCCAGCAGCCGAGGAAGCCGGGCAAATGAGCAGTTCTTC
many | TRBJ2-1 | . | TRBV12-3/TRBV12-4 | CASSDGQYNEQFF | TGTGCCAGCAGTGACGGACAGTACAATGAGCAGTTCTTC
many | TRBJ1-6 | . | TRBV12-5 | CASASTPGGSSYNSPLHF | TGTGCTAGTGCCTCGACCCCGGGGGGGAGCTCCTATAATTCACCCCTCCACTTT
many | TRBJ2-1 | TRBD1 | TRBV7-3 | CASSPRQGRDNEQFF | TGTGCCAGCAGCCCTCGACAGGGGCGAGACAATGAGCAGTTCTTC
many | TRBJ2-1 | TRBD2 | TRBV7-9 | CASSLASGFSSYNEQFF | TGTGCCAGCAGCTTAGCTAGCGGGTTTAGCTCCTACAATGAGCAGTTCTTC
many | TRBJ1-2 | . | TRBV6-5 | CASSYVSKPNYGYTF | TGTGCCAGCAGTTACGTTAGCAAACCTAACTATGGCTACACCTTC
few | TRBJ1-1 | TRBD1 | TRBV20-1 | CSAPSGGWDTEAFF | TGCAGTGCCCCATCAGGGGGCTGGGATACTGAAGCTTTCTTT
many | TRBJ2-1 | . | TRBV11-2 | CASSTPRGRGGEQFF | TGTGCCAGCAGCACCCCGCGGGGGAGGGGGGGTGAGCAGTTCTTC
. | TRBJ2-5 | . | TRBV5-1 | CASRDSLSQETQYF | TGCGCCAGCCGGGACTCCTTAAGTCAAGAGACCCAGTACTTC